The 24 T cell receptor beta chains in this list originate from one sample, sequenced in a study of untreated major depressive disorder. Measured with immunoSEQ multiplex PCR; TCRdb has only the in-frame clones, and not every one. The sample carries 20,000 to 25,000 clones, approximately 87% recorded once. Sequenced input: CD4+ T cells from PBMCs. The receptors here all came from a woman aged 25 to 39 in good health.

The chain carries TRBV27 and TRBJ1-1, with D maybe TRBD1 (6 bases). The CDR3 totals 15 residues. Trimming removed 5 bases from V and 0 bases from J, with 13 bases in between. CDR1 is MNHEY, CDR2 SMNVEV, per germline (reference sequence). The CDR3: CASSPHRDLNTEAFF. The DNA of the CDR3 is TGTGCCAGCAGTCCGCACAGGGATCTGAACACTGAAGCTTTCTTT.

Only a few counts were recorded for this clone. The CDR3 region has the DNA TGTGCCAGCGCGGACAGGGGATGGGGCTACACCTTC. Amino acid sequence: CASADRGWGYTF. This chain uses TRBV2 with TRBJ1-2; TRBD1 agrees at 9 bases. Germline-derived CDR1 and CDR2 are SNHLY and FYNNEI. V shed 8 bases and J 8 bases; nucleotides not matched to a gene: 6. The CDR3 runs to 12 residues. Combining the CDR3 with reference TRBV2 and TRBJ1-2 gives the whole variable domain EPEVTQTPSHQVTQMGQEVILRCVPISNHLYFYWYRQILGQKVEFLVSFYNNEISEKSEIFDDQFSVERPDGSNFTLKIRSTKLEDSAMYFCASADRGWGYTFGSGTRLTVV.

The chain couples TRBV4-3 to TRBJ1-4; no definite D call. The CDR3 sequence is 15 residues long. CDR1 LGHNA and CDR2 YSLEER come from the germline V gene. Trimming took off 0 bases at V and 7 bases at J, with 12 bases between the two ends. The CDR3 DNA sequence: TGCGCCAGCAGCCAAGATTGGAGTGAGCGTGAAAAACTGTTTTTT. Its protein product is CASSQDWSEREKLFF.

The chain has TRBV13 and TRBJ1-6; D is uncertain. V was trimmed by 5 bases and J by 6 bases, leaving 17 bases between them. Looked up from germline, CDR1 is PRHDT and CDR2 is FYEKMQ (reference sequence). This CDR3 has 16 residues. This CDR3 reads CASSSNRGFSNSPLHF. The CDR3 bases are TGTGCCAGCAGCAGCAATCGAGGATTCTCTAATTCACCCCTCCACTTT.

V gene TRBV5-1 combines with J gene TRBJ2-5; 10 nucleotides align to TRBD2. CDR1 is SGHRS and CDR2 is YFSETQ in the germline V gene. This CDR3 contains 16 residues. V shed 4 bases and J 5 bases; nucleotides not matched to a gene: 11. CDR3 DNA: TGCGCCAGCAGCATCCAGAGCGGGGGGGCCGGGGAGACCCAGTACTTC. This translates into CASSIQSGGAGETQYF.

V and J are TRBV11-2 and TRBJ2-7; the D call may be TRBD1 or TRBD2 (5 bases each). The CDR3 runs 16 residues. The V gene's germline CDR1 is SGHAT and CDR2 FQNNGV. Trimming pared 1 base from V and 4 bases from J, leaving 17 bases between. The CDR3 reads CASSLGSVGRGYEQYF. The CDR3 nucleotides are TGTGCCAGCAGCTTAGGATCAGTGGGACGCGGTTACGAGCAGTACTTC.

The chain is built from TRBV30 and TRBJ2-3; D call uncertain. V was trimmed by 2 bases and J by 3 bases, leaving 6 bases between them. Germline V lookup: CDR1 GTSNPN, CDR2 SVGIG (reference sequence). The CDR3 sequence is 12 residues long. In DNA, the CDR3 is TGTGCCTGGAGTACTTTTACAGATACGCAGTATTTT. Its translation: CAWSTFTDTQYF.

This clone was picked up one time. The rearrangement joins TRBV5-4 to TRBJ1-1; D is undetermined. This CDR3 region has 17 residues. Trimming shortened V by 4 bases and J by 1 base, and 20 bases separated the two germline ends. Germline V gene data show CDR1 as SGHNT and CDR2 as YYREEE (reference sequence). This chain's CDR3 is CASSPRVGVLGNTEAFF. Written as DNA, the CDR3 is TGTGCCAGCAGCCCTAGGGTCGGGGTACTCGGGAACACTGAAGCTTTCTTT.

This clone has just one count. The V gene is TRBV13, the J gene TRBJ2-4; 8 positions match TRBD2. In germline, CDR1 is PRHDT, CDR2 FYEKMQ (reference sequence). With V trimmed by 6 bases and J by 1 base, 5 bases remained unmatched. The CDR3 has 15 amino acids. The CDR3 region is CASRSSGPAKNIQYF. The CDR3 region has the DNA TGTGCCAGCAGGTCTAGCGGGCCGGCCAAAAACATTCAGTACTTC.

V and J are TRBV20-1 and TRBJ1-5; D is ambiguous. Trimming removed 3 bases from V and 12 bases from J, with 3 bases in between. CDR3 length equals 8 residues. CDR1 DFQATT and CDR2 SNEGSKA come from the germline V gene (reference sequence). Here the CDR3 reads CSARVQHF. The CDR3 region has the DNA TGCAGTGCTAGGGTCCAGCATTTT.

As for this clone: The sample contains more than one DNA sequence encoding this CDR3. This chain joins TRBV28 and TRBJ1-1, with D tentatively TRBD1 (6 bases). Germline loops: CDR1 MDHEN, CDR2 SYDVKM. Trimming stripped 5 bases from V and 0 bases from J, with 13 bases between. This CDR3 comprises 15 residues. This CDR3 reads CASSPPTGLNTEAFF. Here the CDR3 DNA reads TGTGCCAGCAGTCCCCCGACAGGCTTGAACACTGAAGCTTTCTTT.

The chain uses TRBV6-1 and TRBJ2-1; D possibly uses TRBD1 or TRBD2 (5 bases each). Germline CDR1 reads MNHNS; CDR2 reads SASEGT. This CDR3 is built from 15 residues. The V gene lost 7 bases and the J gene lost 0 bases, with 13 bases spanning the gap. The CDR3 coding sequence is TGTGCCAGCACCCCCGGGACGCTCTCCTACAATGAGCAGTTCTTC. Translating gives CASTPGTLSYNEQFF.

The table lists this clone with a few counts. The genes are TRBV6-5 and TRBJ1-5; no clear D gene. Trimming left V 2 bases short and J 6 bases short, with 8 bases between. From germline, CDR1 is MNHEY and CDR2 SVGAGI. CDR3 size: 13 residues. The CDR3 loop reads CASSYGPSQPQHF. The CDR3 nucleotides read TGTGCCAGCAGTTACGGTCCGAGTCAGCCCCAGCATTTT.

The genes are TRBV30 and TRBJ1-1; tentatively, D is TRBD1 (6 bases). This CDR3 comprises 14 residues. The germline gives CDR1 GTSNPN, CDR2 SVGIG (reference sequence). The V and J ends lost 0 bases and 5 bases respectively, with 13 bases between them. The CDR3 nucleotides are TGTGCCTGGAGTGTCCCGGACAGACGGACTGAAGCTTTCTTT. Protein product: CAWSVPDRRTEAFF.

The chain couples TRBV18 to TRBJ1-5, with D unresolved. This CDR3 spans 16 amino acids. The V end was cut by 5 bases, the J end by 2 bases, with 16 bases between. CDR1 is KGHSH, CDR2 LQKENI, per germline. In DNA form, the CDR3 reads TGTGCCAGCTCATCCCTACACCAAACGGGCAATCAGCCCCAGCATTTT. This gives the protein CASSSLHQTGNQPQHF.

The rearrangement uses TRBV6-5 and TRBJ2-7, with D perhaps TRBD2 (7 bases). The CDR3 has 13 residues. CDR1 is MNHEY and CDR2 is SVGAGI in the germline V gene. Trimming removed 4 bases at V and 9 bases at J, with 16 bases between. This CDR3 is CASSLGAGVVQYF. As DNA, the CDR3 is TGTGCCAGCAGTTTGGGGGCGGGGGTGGTGCAGTACTTC.

This clone is a singleton in its sample. The chain has TRBV29-1 and TRBJ1-1, with D possibly being TRBD1 (6 bases). This CDR3 is built from 13 residues. The germline V gene has CDR1 SQVTM and CDR2 ANQGSEA. Trimming took off 7 bases at V and 3 bases at J, with 15 bases between the two ends. CDR3 amino acids: CSASLGGDTEAFF. Written as DNA, the CDR3 is TGCAGCGCCTCCCTCGGGGGCGACACTGAAGCTTTCTTT.

This chain joins TRBV5-4 and TRBJ2-5, with D maybe TRBD2 (5 bases). Germline assignment: CDR1 SGHNT and CDR2 YYREEE (reference sequence). With 4 bases removed from V and 12 bases from J, the gap between germline ends came to 16 bases. The CDR3 loop spans 12 amino acids. The CDR3: CASSEDWDQEYF. Written as DNA, the CDR3 is TGTGCCAGCAGCGAGGACTGGGATCAGGAGTACTTC.

The J gene is TRBJ1-6, the V gene TRBV19; 8 bases map to TRBD1. The CDR3 extends over 16 amino acids. Germline V gene data show CDR1 as LNHDA and CDR2 as SQIVND (reference sequence). V shed 4 bases, J shed 0 bases, and the junction held 2 bases outside the gene matches. The CDR3 region has the DNA TGTGCCAGTAGTAACCAGGGGGCCTCCTATAATTCACCCCTCCACTTT. Translation: CASSNQGASYNSPLHF.

As regards this clone: The junction does not match germline at one end; this may be a read error. The gene calls are TRBV25-1 and TRBJ1-1; unclear D gene. The germline V gene encodes CDR1 MGHDK and CDR2 SYGVNS. This CDR3 spans 16 amino acids. The CDR3 DNA reads as TGTGCCAGCAGTGAATATACTAACAGCCAGAACTCTGAAGCTTTCTTT. Amino acids: CASSEYTNSQNSEAFF.

The chain links TRBV30 to TRBJ2-5, with D perhaps matching TRBD1 (5 bases). The CDR3 length is 14 residues. V was cut by 0 bases and J by 6 bases, with 14 bases left in between. Germline V gives CDR1 GTSNPN, CDR2 SVGIG (reference sequence). CDR3 loop: CAWSVLGQGKTQYF. CDR3 DNA sequence: TGTGCCTGGAGTGTACTTGGGCAGGGAAAGACCCAGTACTTC.

CDR3 sequence reads: CASSRRTGTIEVAGELFF. The CDR3 region has the DNA TGTGCCAGCAGTCGACGGACAGGGACCATTGAAGTTGCCGGGGAGCTGTTTTTT. The genes are TRBV28 and TRBJ2-2; 8 bases match TRBD1. Germline values: CDR1 MDHEN, CDR2 SYDVKM. The CDR3 runs 18 residues. V lost 5 bases, J lost 6 bases, and 17 bases stayed unmatched. Complete variable domain (other parts from reference TRBV28 and TRBJ2-2): DVKVTQSSRYLVKRTGEKVFLECVQDMDHENMFWYRQDPGLGLRLIYFSYDVKMKEKGDIPEGYSVSREKKERFSLILESASTNQTSMYLCASSRRTGTIEVAGELFFGEGSRLTVL.

The V and J genes are TRBV10-1 and TRBJ2-1; D not resolved. The V gene lost 5 bases and the J gene lost 5 bases, with 4 bases spanning the gap. This CDR3 is 11 amino acids long. In germline, CDR1 is WNHNN, CDR2 SYGVQD (reference sequence). The CDR3 here is CASSYHNEQFF. In DNA, the CDR3 is TGCGCCAGCAGTTACCACAATGAGCAGTTCTTC.

The rearrangement joins TRBV14 to TRBJ1-1, with 8 bases lining up with TRBD1. Germline assignment: CDR1 SGHDN and CDR2 FVKESK. The ends lost 4 bases at V and 0 bases at J; junction bases unmatched: 10. This CDR3 region has 17 residues. CDR3 nucleotides: TGTGCCAGCAGCCGTGGGACAGGCAGTGACTTGAACACTGAAGCTTTCTTT. This translates into CASSRGTGSDLNTEAFF. The full variable domain, completed using reference TRBV14 and TRBJ1-1, is EAGVTQFPSHSVIEKGQTVTLRCDPISGHDNLYWYRRVMGKEIKFLLHFVKESKQDESGMPNNRFLAERTGGTYSTLKVQPAELEDSGVYFCASSRGTGSDLNTEAFFGQGTRLTVV.